Presented here are 23 T cell receptor beta chains from one specimen sequenced in a study of OX40 agonist ivuxolimab in advanced cancers. TCRdb keeps only in-frame clones here, not all; method: immunoSEQ multiplex PCR. The sample has 75,000 to 95,000 clones; around 87% are singletons. This sample comprised CD4+ or CD8+ T cells sorted from blood, obtained in a trial of the OX40 agonist ivuxolimab. These receptor sequences come from an adult with an advanced solid tumor such as melanoma, head and neck, liver or kidney cancer.

The chain links TRBV7-9 to TRBJ2-2; D is unclear. Germline V lookup: CDR1 SEHNR, CDR2 FQNEAQ (reference sequence). With 1 base removed from V and 7 bases from J, the gap between germline ends came to 7 bases. The CDR3 consists of 13 residues. CDR3 sequence: CASSLGVGGELFF. CDR3 DNA sequence: TGTGCCAGCAGCTTAGGAGTGGGCGGGGAGCTGTTTTTT.

The chain is built from TRBV6-5 and TRBJ1-1; 9 bases match TRBD1. The CDR3 is 15 residues long. Germline CDR1 and CDR2: MNHEY and SVGAGI. The J segment lost 4 bases and the V segment lost 4 bases, leaving 7 bases of the junction unmatched. The CDR3 here is CASSSGTGMVTEAFF. CDR3 sequence (DNA): TGTGCCAGCAGTTCGGGGACAGGGATGGTCACTGAAGCTTTCTTT.

The chain links TRBV6-5 to TRBJ1-2; D remains ambiguous. This CDR3 spans 14 amino acids. Germline V lookup: CDR1 MNHEY, CDR2 SVGAGI. Trimming shortened V by 0 bases and J by 4 bases, and 9 bases separated the two germline ends. This CDR3 is CASSYSGGRYGYTF. The CDR3, as DNA: TGTGCCAGCAGTTACTCGGGCGGCCGCTATGGCTACACCTTC.

The J gene is TRBJ1-6, the V gene TRBV6-1; D not certain. V was clipped by 7 bases and J by 7 bases, with 11 bases between them. CDR1 MNHNS and CDR2 SASEGT come from the germline V gene. CDR3 length: 13 residues. CDR3 sequence (DNA): TGTGCCAGCAAACCTCTCGGCAATTCACCCCTCCACTTT. This codes for CASKPLGNSPLHF.

The V and J genes are TRBV7-2 and TRBJ2-1, with 14 bases matching TRBD2. This CDR3 is 17 amino acids long. Germline CDR1 SGHTA, CDR2 FQGNSA. The V and J ends lost 5 bases and 3 bases, in that order; junction bases with no gene match: 6. CDR3 bases: TGTGCCAGCAGCACGACTAGCGGGAGGGTTCTCTACAATGAGCAGTTCTTC. Its protein product is CASSTTSGRVLYNEQFF.

This clone has just one count. This sequence joins TRBV20-1 and TRBJ2-7; D unclear. Trimming removed 0 bases at V and 4 bases at J, with 4 bases between. This CDR3 has 11 amino acids. Germline V lookup: CDR1 DFQATT, CDR2 SNEGSKA (reference sequence). As DNA, the CDR3 is TGCAGTGCTAGAGATGGGTACGAGCAGTACGTC. Residues: CSARDGYEQYV.

This CDR3 is CASSNRVEQPQHF. DNA for the CDR3: TGTGCCAGCAGTAACAGGGTAGAACAGCCCCAGCATTTT. The J gene is TRBJ1-5, the V gene TRBV6-1; D is perhaps TRBD1 (6 bases). This CDR3 has 13 amino acids. V lost 5 bases and J lost 7, with 12 bases in between. Germline V gene sequence: CDR1 MNHNS, CDR2 SASEGT.

The chain combines TRBV11-3 with TRBJ1-2, with D perhaps matching TRBD1 (6 bases). The germline gives CDR1 SGHNT, CDR2 YENEEA. V lost 5 bases and J 7 bases, leaving 14 bases between the germline ends. CDR3 length: 13 amino acids. CDR3 loop: CASSKDRIGGYTF. CDR3 DNA: TGTGCCAGCAGCAAAGACAGGATCGGTGGCTACACCTTC. Complete variable domain (other parts from reference TRBV11-3 and TRBJ1-2): EAGVVQSPRYKIIEKKQPVAFWCNPISGHNTLYWYLQNLGQGPELLIRYENEEAVDDSQLPKDRFSAERLKGVDSTLKIQPAELGDSAVYLCASSKDRIGGYTFGSGTRLTVV.

CDR3 sequence reads: CATSTSTGGRNEAFF. In nucleotides, the CDR3 is TGTGCCACCAGCACCTCGACAGGTGGCCGGAATGAAGCTTTCTTT. The chain recombines TRBV15 with TRBJ1-1, with a possible D match to TRBD1 (6 bases). The CDR3 runs 15 residues. Trimming left V 4 bases short and J 7 bases short, with 19 bases between. The germline CDR1 and CDR2 sequences are LNHNV and YYDKDF (reference sequence).

The CDR3 here is CASSYVTNYGYTF. CDR3 DNA: TGTGCCAGCAGTTACGTAACTAACTATGGCTACACCTTC. The rearrangement joins TRBV6-6 to TRBJ1-2; D is unresolved. The length of the CDR3 is 13 residues. Germline V CDR1 and CDR2: MNHNY, SVGAGI (reference sequence). Between the trimmed V and J ends, which lost 2 bases and 0 bases, there was a span of 4 bases.

V is TRBV12-5 and J is TRBJ1-2; the match to TRBD1 covers 8 bases. Germline V gene sequence: CDR1 LGHNT, CDR2 FRNRAP. The CDR3 has 15 residues. With V trimmed by 1 base and J by 8 bases, 9 bases remained unmatched. The CDR3 DNA is TGTGCTAGTGGTTTGGAGGCAGGGGGCGCGAAGGGCTACACCTTC. This sequence encodes CASGLEAGGAKGYTF.

This chain links TRBV21-1 with TRBJ2-4; no DNA check was done on the table's D call, TRBD2. TRBV21-1 is annotated as a pseudogene. There are 18 residues in the CDR3. For the CDR3, the DNA is TGTGCCAGCAGCAAAAGGTCGGGAGCTAGCGGGGGCAAAAACATTCAGTACTTC. It encodes CASSKRSGASGGKNIQYF.

The table lists this clone with a few counts. V gene TRBV29-1 combines with J gene TRBJ1-1; the D is unclear. CDR1 and CDR2 (germline): SQVTM, ANQGSEA. The CDR3 consists of 13 residues. Trimming removed 2 bases at V and 2 bases at J, with 9 bases between. The CDR3 loop is CSVEPTRNTEAFF. CDR3 DNA: TGCAGCGTTGAACCGACTAGAAACACTGAAGCTTTCTTT.

The chain carries TRBV5-1 and TRBJ2-5; 12 bases are a match to TRBD2. Germline V lookup: CDR1 SGHRS, CDR2 YFSETQ. J lost 1 base, V lost 4 bases, and 5 bases had no gene match. The CDR3 sequence is 16 residues long. The CDR3: CASSGGTSGPQETQYF. DNA of the CDR3: TGCGCCAGCAGCGGCGGGACTAGCGGGCCCCAAGAGACCCAGTACTTC.

The CDR3 DNA reads as TGTGCCAGCAGTGGGTACAGGAGCTCCTACGAGCAGTACTTC. It specifies CASSGYRSSYEQYF. The rearrangement uses TRBV6-1 and TRBJ2-7, with a weak D call TRBD1 (5 bases). CDR1 and CDR2 from the germline V gene are MNHNS and SASEGT. The CDR3 runs to 14 residues. Trimming took 4 bases from V and 0 from J, leaving 10 bases between them.

J is TRBJ1-1 and V is TRBV6-1, with 8 bases aligning to TRBD1. The J segment lost 1 base and the V segment lost 6 bases, leaving 4 bases of the junction unmatched. Germline-derived CDR1 and CDR2 are MNHNS and SASEGT. The length of the CDR3 is 14 residues. The CDR3 DNA reads TGTGCCAGCAGCGCTGACAGGGGGAACACTGAAGCTTTCTTT. It translates to CASSADRGNTEAFF.

This chain links TRBV27 with TRBJ2-5, with 12 bases that match TRBD2. The junction had 11 bases not matched to a gene; V was cut back by 5 bases and J by 7 bases. The CDR3 loop spans 16 amino acids. Germline V gene data show CDR1 as MNHEY and CDR2 as SMNVEV (reference sequence). CDR3 coding DNA: TGTGCCAGCAGTCCCCCCACTAGCGGGAGGCTCAGGACCCAGTACTTC. Amino acids: CASSPPTSGRLRTQYF.

This clone is medium-sized by share. The V and J genes are TRBV4-2 and TRBJ1-5, with a weak D call TRBD1 (6 bases). CDR1 is LGHNA, CDR2 YNFKEQ, per germline. The CDR3 extends over 15 amino acids. Trimming removed 1 base at V and 5 bases at J, with 12 bases between. The CDR3 reads CASSQAWDIDQPQHF. CDR3 nucleotide sequence: TGTGCCAGCAGCCAAGCATGGGACATCGATCAGCCCCAGCATTTT.

The CDR3 nucleotides are TGTGCCAGCAGCCCACCCGGGACAATGTATGGCTACACCTTC. It translates to CASSPPGTMYGYTF. The chain is built from TRBV7-9 and TRBJ1-2, with D perhaps matching TRBD1 (6 bases). The germline gives CDR1 SEHNR, CDR2 FQNEAQ (reference sequence). V lost 5 bases, J lost 5 bases, and 15 bases lay in between. This CDR3 has 14 amino acids.

The genes are TRBV23-1 and TRBJ1-5; D perhaps matches TRBD1 (5 bases). TRBV23-1 is flagged as an ORF with uncertain function. Trimming removed 7 bases from V and 4 bases from J, with 5 bases in between. The CDR3 is 11 amino acids. CDR3 coding DNA: TGCGCCAGCAAGGGGAATCAGCCCCAGCATTTT. It translates to CASKGNQPQHF.

The V call is TRBV7-9, the J call TRBJ1-1; TRBD1 matches 7 bases. After removal of 6 bases from V and 0 bases from J, the junction contained 7 bases not matched to a gene. Germline V CDR1 and CDR2: SEHNR, FQNEAQ (reference sequence). The CDR3 has 15 residues. CDR3 in DNA: TGTGCCAGCAGGACAGGGCGGACGGTGAACACTGAAGCTTTCTTT. The encoded protein is CASRTGRTVNTEAFF.

V gene TRBV11-2 combines with J gene TRBJ2-2; D not resolved. V lost 5 bases and J lost 0, with 13 bases in between. Per germline, CDR1 SGHAT and CDR2 FQNNGV. CDR3 size: 16 residues. The CDR3 bases are TGTGCCAGCAGCACTTCAGCCGCCTCGAACACCGGGGAGCTGTTTTTT. Protein: CASSTSAASNTGELFF.

The rearrangement links TRBV10-1 to TRBJ1-1; the D gene is possibly TRBD1 (6 bases). CDR3 length equals 14 residues. The germline V gene has CDR1 WNHNN and CDR2 SYGVQD (reference sequence). Trimming pared 4 bases from V and 2 bases from J, leaving 11 bases between. CDR3 nucleotides: TGCGCCAGCAGTGTCACAGGGAGAAACACTGAAGCTTTCTTT. Translating gives CASSVTGRNTEAFF.